In this sample, the clone carrying this TCR beta chain turned up a few times. The data were obtained in a study of metastatic and nonmetastatic thyroid tumors. Study context: Patients with malignant and benign thyroid disease provided blood and tumor or nodule tissue, whose repertoires were compared.

TCRdb re-called the PCR reads through MiXCR. The repertoire holds under 40,000 clones, with roughly 17% as singletons. No treatment had been given to any patient before thyroid surgery. V lost 6 bases and J 1 base, leaving 16 bases between the germline ends. The CDR3 loop spans 16 amino acids. CDR1 MNHNS and CDR2 SASEGT come from the germline V gene. The sample taken for sequencing was blood. This clonotype originated in a female donor with papillary thyroid cancer or a benign thyroid nodule (not recorded which). Some clones in this sample may be carry-over from other donors' samples. The chain couples TRBV6-1 to TRBJ2-1; possibly TRBD2 for D (6 bases). CDR3: CASSVVIGRSYNEQFF. CDR3 bases: TGTGCCAGCAGCGTCGTCATCGGGAGATCCTACAATGAGCAGTTCTTC.